This T cell receptor beta chain was recovered during a study of cytomegalovirus exposure and HLA in healthy donors. Study results and caveats: CMV serostatus was the sole immune exposure data available. Cytomegalovirus association was assigned to more than 150 TCR beta chains. Because they were indistinguishable, some V segments, including TRBV6-2 and TRBV6-3, were excluded.

60 Vbeta and 13 Jbeta primers were used in PCR. Source study methods: Approximately 11 million of tens of millions of unique TCR beta chains were shared, per a later count. The data were produced by immunoSEQ multiplex PCR, yet TCRdb's version contains in-frame clones alone and is incomplete. The V and J calls and clone size are taken from that table; D and trimming were inferred from the DNA. The sample yields 170,000 or so clones, 80% to 85% seen once. The CDR3 loop spans 15 amino acids. V lost 6 bases to trimming and J lost 2 bases, with 17 bases between them. CDR1 SQVTM and CDR2 ANQGSEA come from the germline V gene. A word on this clone: Its target is unknown.

This chain uses TRBV29-1 with TRBJ2-1, with D perhaps TRBD1 (5 bases). Sequencing used PBMCs. The sequence derives from a man younger than 35 in good health and CMV-seronegative. The CDR3 region is CSVTGHGDPYNEQFF. As DNA, the CDR3 is TGCAGCGTCACTGGACACGGCGATCCCTACAATGAGCAGTTCTTC.